Shown below are 18 T cell receptor beta chains from a single sample sequenced in a study of blood T cells in healthy people across ages. Sample-barcoded 5' priming and a J-beta primer mix drove a second PCR of 7 to 11 cycles. TCRdb ran MiXCR on the 5' RACE reads and lists one entry per CDR3 protein. The profile shows over a million distinct CDR3 sequences, roughly 45% of them singletons. Specimen: blood. The receptors shown here come from a woman aged 60-70 years in good health.

The CDR3 nucleotides are TGTGCCACCGCGGGGGGCAGGGTGGATGAAAAACTGTTTTTT. Encoded protein: CATAGGRVDEKLFF. V gene TRBV7-8 combines with J gene TRBJ1-4; a weak D match, TRBD1 (6 bases). V was clipped by 10 bases and J by 6 bases, with 18 bases between them. Germline loops: CDR1 SGHVS, CDR2 FQNEAQ. The CDR3 extends over 14 amino acids.

This clonotype was seen at least ten times. The chain carries TRBV29-1 and TRBJ2-1; 10 bases align to TRBD2. There are 14 residues in the CDR3. The germline V gene encodes CDR1 SQVTM and CDR2 ANQGSEA. V was clipped by 4 bases and J by 9 bases; unmatched bases: 9. The CDR3 reads CSVGASGSNTEQFF. The CDR3 DNA reads as TGCAGCGTTGGTGCTAGCGGGAGTAATACTGAGCAGTTCTTC.

The chain carries TRBV24-1 and TRBJ2-4; D not resolved. Judging by the DNA end, TRBJ2-7 fits better; the J call may be wrong. This CDR3 is built from 12 residues. The germline V gene encodes CDR1 KGHDR and CDR2 SFDVKD. CDR3 DNA: TGTGCCACCAGACTCCTAGTGGGCGAGCAGTACTTC. Residues: CATRLLVGEQYF.

This clonotype was observed many times. The chain joins TRBV4-2 to TRBJ2-3; a possible D gene is TRBD2 (6 bases). Trimming stripped 4 bases from V and 4 bases from J, with 12 bases between. CDR3 length: 14 residues. CDR1 and CDR2 (germline): LGHNA, YNFKEQ. DNA for the CDR3: TGTGCCAGCAGCCCTGGTGGAGGGGCAGATACGCAGTATTTT. Protein sequence: CASSPGGGADTQYF.

The CDR3 coding sequence is TGTGCCAGCAGCCACTTGGGGACAGGGCTTGAAGATACGCAGTATTTT. Translating it yields CASSHLGTGLEDTQYF. The chain joins TRBV7-9 to TRBJ2-3; TRBD1 agrees at 9 bases. Germline V gives CDR1 SEHNR, CDR2 FQNEAQ (reference sequence). CDR3 length: 16 amino acids. V gave up 5 bases and J gave up 5 bases; unmatched junction bases: 11. Full variable domain (rest looked up from reference TRBV7-9 and TRBJ2-3): DTGVSQNPRHKITKRGQNVTFRCDPISEHNRLYWYRQTLGQGPEFLTYFQNEAQLEKSRLLSDRFSAERPKGSFSTLEIQRTEQGDSAMYLCASSHLGTGLEDTQYFGPGTRLTVL.

The chain recombines TRBV4-2 with TRBJ2-7, with TRBD2 identical over 11 bases. The germline gives CDR1 LGHNA, CDR2 YNFKEQ. V was pared by 6 bases and J by 6 bases, with 13 bases of the junction left unmatched. The CDR3 contains 16 residues. CDR3 bases: TGTGCCAGCAGTCACATTTTAGCGGGAGGGCCGGGCGAGCAGTACTTC. Protein sequence: CASSHILAGGPGEQYF.

This chain uses TRBV12-3 or TRBV12-4 with TRBJ2-1; D possibly corresponds to TRBD2 (6 bases). V was pared by 8 bases and J by 3 bases, with 17 bases between. This CDR3 is 15 amino acids long. For the CDR3, the DNA is TGTGCCAGCGCCCCAAGGGGCGGGATCTACAATGAGCAGTTCTTC. Translating gives CASAPRGGIYNEQFF.

The rearrangement links TRBV10-2 to TRBJ2-4; D is unclear. The J call is in doubt because the DNA end fits TRBJ2-7 better. Germline-derived CDR1 and CDR2 are WSHSY and SAAADI. This CDR3 has 12 residues. The CDR3 DNA sequence: TGCGCCAGCAGTGATAAGGGCAACGAGCAGTACTTC. It codes for CASSDKGNEQYF.

The chain uses TRBV9 and TRBJ2-1; no definite D call. The J call may not be correct, given that the DNA end is closer to TRBJ2-7. This CDR3 region has 12 residues. CDR1 SGDLS and CDR2 YYNGEE come from the germline V gene. The CDR3 reads CASSPLDNEQYF. The CDR3 DNA is TGTGCCAGCAGCCCCCTTGACAATGAGCAGTACTTC.

This clonotype came up a few times. The chain combines TRBV7-9 with TRBJ2-1; TRBD2 is a possible D gene (5 bases). CDR3 length equals 15 residues. Between the trimmed V and J ends, which lost 5 bases and 7 bases, there was a span of 18 bases. Germline V gene sequence: CDR1 SEHNR, CDR2 FQNEAQ (reference sequence). The DNA for the CDR3 is TGTGCCAGCAGCCCCCCGACTGCCGAGGGTAATGAGCAGTTCTTC. This sequence encodes CASSPPTAEGNEQFF.

V usage is TRBV20-1 and J usage is TRBJ1-4, with TRBD1 matching 8 bases. The germline CDR1 and CDR2 sequences are DFQATT and SNEGSKA (reference sequence). CDR3 length: 15 amino acids. V gave up 3 bases and J gave up 5 bases; unmatched junction bases: 8. The CDR3 nucleotides are TGCAGTGCTAGCCCTTTCGGGACAGGAAATGAAAAACTGTTTTTT. Its translation is CSASPFGTGNEKLFF.

This clonotype was counted a single time. This may arise from a read error, as a much more abundant clone is one base away. V and J are TRBV4-1 and TRBJ1-2, with D hard to call. The length of the CDR3 is 14 residues. Per the germline V gene, CDR1 is MGHRA and CDR2 is YSYEKL. The CDR3 DNA sequence: TGCGCCAGCAGCTCAACTGGGTTCGGGTATGGCCACACCTTC. Amino acids: CASSSTGFGYGHTF.

The chain is built from TRBV7-2 and TRBJ2-2; TRBD2 aligns across 7 bases. Trimming removed 0 bases from V and 8 bases from J; junction bases left unmatched: 3. The CDR3 length is 14 residues. CDR1 and CDR2 from the germline V gene are SGHTA and FQGNSA. The DNA of the CDR3 is TGTGCCAGCAGCTTAGCGCTGGGACTAGGGGAGCTGTTTTTT. Its translation is CASSLALGLGELFF. Full variable domain (outside the CDR3, taken from reference TRBV7-2 and TRBJ2-2): GAGVSQSPSNKVTEKGKDVELRCDPISGHTALYWYRQSLGQGLEFLIYFQGNSAPDKSGLPSDRFSAERTGGSVSTLTIQRTQQEDSAVYLCASSLALGLGELFFGEGSRLTVL.

This clonotype has a handful of counts. The rearrangement joins TRBV7-8 to TRBJ2-3; 8 positions match TRBD2. Germline V CDR1 and CDR2: SGHVS, FQNEAQ. V trimming: 8 bases; J trimming: 4 bases; junction bases outside the gene matches: 17. The CDR3 has 17 amino acids. CDR3 nucleotides: TGTGCCAGCCTGCCCTCCGGGGTTAGCGGGATCCCAGATACGCAGTATTTT. It specifies CASLPSGVSGIPDTQYF.

This clonotype has just a few counts. The rearrangement uses TRBV20-1 and TRBJ2-5; 16 bases agree with TRBD2. The length of the CDR3 is 15 residues. V lost 5 bases, J lost 5 bases, and 5 bases stayed unmatched. CDR1 is DFQATT, CDR2 SNEGSKA, per germline (reference sequence). The CDR3 coding sequence is TGCAGTGCTCCGGGACTAGCGGGAGGGCCGGAGACCCAGTACTTC. It codes for CSAPGLAGGPETQYF.

A single count supports this clonotype. The V and J genes are TRBV3-1 and TRBJ2-7, with 10 bases lining up with TRBD2. The CDR3 totals 16 residues. Germline-derived CDR1 and CDR2 are LGHDT and YNNKEL (reference sequence). V shed 5 bases and J 0 bases; nucleotides not matched to a gene: 7. In DNA form, the CDR3 reads TGTGCCAGCAGCAGGACTAGCGGTCTTAGCTCCTACGAGCAGTACTTC. This codes for CASSRTSGLSSYEQYF.

This clonotype has a handful of counts. This chain links TRBV5-1 with TRBJ2-7; 12 nucleotides line up with TRBD2. CDR3 size: 17 residues. V was clipped by 0 bases and J by 6 bases; unmatched bases: 10. Germline V gene data show CDR1 as SGHRS and CDR2 as YFSETQ. The CDR3 DNA reads as TGCGCCAGCAGCTTGGCACTAGCGGGAGGTAGGGTGATCGAGCAGTACTTC. Translating gives CASSLALAGGRVIEQYF.

V usage is TRBV6-1 and J usage is TRBJ2-4, with D hard to call. The last part of the DNA fits TRBJ2-5 better; the J call may be wrong. The CDR3 consists of 13 residues. Per germline, CDR1 MNHNS and CDR2 SASEGT. CDR3 in amino acids: CASSEVGLETQYF. DNA for the CDR3: TGTGCCAGCAGTGAGGTGGGTCTGGAGACCCAGTACTTC.